The rows below give T cell receptor beta chains drawn from one sample of a study of blood T cell repertoires in COVID-19. Clones were read by immunoSEQ multiplex PCR, and TCRdb kept only the in-frame ones, dropping some. This sample has about 200,000 clones, with 85% to 90% found just once. Sequencing input: peripheral blood. Every receptor here comes from a man older than 75 with acute or convalescent COVID-19. Both conserved end residues are part of each CDR3. Each record gives: J gene, V gene, clone size, D gene, CDR3 DNA, CDR3 protein. D genes are given only for firm matches. Rows give clone size only sometimes, using once, few, many, or a class for an expanded clone.

TRBJ1-6,TRBV7-8,.,TRBD1,TGTGCCAGCAGCCTCCGGGACAGGGTTGGGTCACCCCTCCACTTT,CASSLRDRVGSPLHF
TRBJ2-3,TRBV7-2,.,TRBD2,TGTGCCAGCAGCTCAAGGCCTAGCGGGAGTGCAGATACGCAGTATTTT,CASSSRPSGSADTQYF
TRBJ1-1,TRBV5-1,.,TRBD1,TGCGCCAGCATTTCAGGGGGAGGTACTGAAGCTTTCTTT,CASISGGGTEAFF
TRBJ2-5,TRBV18,.,TRBD2,TGTGCCAGCTCACCACCACTAGCGGGAGGTGGAGAGACCCAGTACTTC,CASSPPLAGGGETQYF
TRBJ1-4,TRBV5-1,.,TRBD1,TGCGCCAGCAGCCGACAGGGGAGAGGGGAAAAACTGTTTTTT,CASSRQGRGEKLFF
TRBJ2-2,TRBV5-1,.,.,TGCGCCAGCGGATGGAGTGGGGAGCTGTTTTTT,CASGWSGELFF
TRBJ2-5,TRBV10-3,.,TRBD1,TGTGCCACCGGGACAGGGGGCGAGACCCAGTACTTC,CATGTGGETQYF
TRBJ2-1,TRBV7-3,few,.,TGTGCCAGCAGCGCCTCCGGGACACACTCCTACAATGAGCAGTTCTTC,CASSASGTHSYNEQFF
TRBJ2-3,TRBV5-1,.,TRBD2,TGCGCCAGCAGCTTGGTTTCGTCTAGCGGGAGCACAGATACGCAGTATTTT,CASSLVSSSGSTDTQYF
TRBJ1-1,TRBV30,.,.,TGTGCCTGGACATTAACGGGTGCTGGCACTGAAGCTTTCTTT,CAWTLTGAGTEAFF
TRBJ2-7,TRBV7-2,.,TRBD1,TGTGCCAGCAGCTTAAATCCGGGACAGGGAGGCTACGAGCAGTACTTC,CASSLNPGQGGYEQYF
TRBJ2-1,TRBV5-1,.,TRBD2,TGCGCCAGCAGCTTGTGGGGCTCGGGACTAGCGGGTGGTGTCGGTCTTGACAATGAGCAGTTCTTC,CASSLWGSGLAGGVGLDNEQFF
TRBJ2-7,TRBV7-9,.,TRBD1,TGTGCCAGCAGCCACTGGGACAGCGTCAACTACGAGCAGTACTTC,CASSHWDSVNYEQYF
TRBJ1-1,TRBV9,.,.,TGTGCCAGCAGCTTATTAGACATTACTGAAGCTTTCTTT,CASSLLDITEAFF
TRBJ2-3,TRBV5-4,.,.,TGTGCCAGCAGCTTGGTGAGCGGAGATACGCAGTATTTT,CASSLVSGDTQYF
TRBJ2-7,TRBV29-1,.,TRBD1,TGCAGCGCTACGTGGGGGACAGGGGGCTCCTACGAGCAGTACTTC,CSATWGTGGSYEQYF
TRBJ1-1,TRBV11-1,.,.,TGTGCCAGCAGCCAGCGGACAGAGAACACTGAAGCTTTCTTT,CASSQRTENTEAFF
TRBJ1-2,TRBV7-9,.,.,TGTGCCAGCAGCGAACCTTACCGGGGTGGCTACACCTTC,CASSEPYRGGYTF
TRBJ1-6,TRBV7-2,.,.,TGTGCCAGCAGCTTAGTTGCAGGGGAAGTCTCACCCCTCCACTTT,CASSLVAGEVSPLHF
TRBJ1-4,TRBV6-5,.,TRBD1,TGTGCCAGCAGTTACGGGGGACAGGGGAGTGAAAAACTGTTTTTT,CASSYGGQGSEKLFF
TRBJ2-3,TRBV7-7,.,.,TGTGCTAGCAGCCCCACCGGGAGTGTTACAGATACGCAGTATTTT,CASSPTGSVTDTQYF
TRBJ1-6,TRBV10-3,.,.,TGTGCCATCAGGGGATTATTGGACAGTACCAATTCACCCCTCCACTTT,CAIRGLLDSTNSPLHF